One sample yielded the 3 T cell receptor beta chains listed below, sequenced in a study of CD8+ T cells in alopecia areata. A sort of pooled cutaneous lymph node cells used CD4, CD8alpha, NKG2D, NKG2ACE and other stains. Reverse transcribed after extraction, RNA yielded cDNA as the sequencing template. Measured with immunoSEQ multiplex PCR; TCRdb has only the in-frame clones, and not every one. The sample shows about 270,000 clones, none of them appearing just once. The sample comprised CD4+ T cells sorted from a lymph node. These receptors were collected from a C3H/HeJ mouse with alopecia areata. MHC haplotype of the strain: H2-k.

About this clone: Germline and genes: mouse. Different DNA sequences within this sample yield the same CDR3. The CDR3 spells CASSIHSAETLYF. CDR3 DNA (partial): TGTGCCAGCAGTATACACAGTGCAGAA. This chain links TRBV19 with TRBJ2-3; D unresolved. The read gets to within 4 residues of the CDR3 end, and the germline J gene fills in the rest. Trimming stripped 1 base from V and 0 bases from J, with 3 bases between. CDR1 is FNHDT and CDR2 is SITEND in the germline V gene (reference sequence). The CDR3 has 13 residues.

Only a few counts were recorded for this clone. Gene names refer to mouse genes. The CDR3 end is not reached by the read, which stops 4 residues before it; the germline J gene fills it in. This chain connects TRBV19 to TRBJ2-7; TRBD1 agrees at 10 bases. From germline, CDR1 is FNHDT and CDR2 SITEND (reference sequence). The CDR3 sequence is 12 residues long. The CDR3 reads CASGTGAYEQYF. The sequenced CDR3 bases are TGTGCCAGTGGGACAGGGGCGTAT. The variable domain in full, completed from reference TRBV19 and TRBJ2-7, reads GGIITQTPKFLIGQEGQKLTLKCQQNFNHDTMYWYRQDSGKGLRLIYYSITENDLQKGDLSEGYDASREKKSSFSLTVTSAQKNEMAVFLCASGTGAYEQYFGPGTRLTVL.

On this clone itself: Gene names are mouse gene names. The CDR3 loop reads CASRRDRDTQYF. The sequenced CDR3 bases are TGTGCCAGCAGAAGGGACAGGGAC. This chain uses TRBV13-3 with TRBJ2-5; TRBD1 matches 8 bases. The missing CDR3 end, 4 residues past where the read stops, is filled in from the germline J gene. The germline V gene encodes CDR1 NNHDY and CDR2 SYVADS. The CDR3 consists of 12 residues.